This T cell receptor (beta chain) was identified during a study of T cell repertoires in cytomegalovirus infection. Study information: Matching HLA type, along with CMV infection, was indicated by public TCR beta signatures.

The CDR3 is 14 residues long. Between the trimmed V and J ends, which lost 2 bases and 5 bases, there was a span of 12 bases. Study results and limitations: Pooled public TCR beta family frequency picked out CMV carriers with the relevant HLA.

TCRdb recomputed calls from the reads with MiXCR, one row per CDR3 protein. The sample yields around 140,000 distinct CDR3 sequences, about 32% seen once. Regarding this clonotype: Antigen specificity is unknown.

J is TRBJ2-5 and V is TRBV12-3 or TRBV12-4; D tentatively fits TRBD1 or TRBD2 (6 bases each). This receptor was obtained from a human donor in good health (CMV status not recorded). Some clones in this sample may be carry-over from other donors' samples. Sequencing was performed on CD8+ T cells from cultured PBMCs, taken from culture after CMV antigen stimulation. CDR3 DNA sequence: TGTGCCAGCAGTTTATCCGGGGGCGGGGAGACCCAGTACTTC. Its translation is CASSLSGGGETQYF.